The rows below give T cell receptor beta chains drawn from one sample of a study of shared clonotypes between healthy human individuals. TCRdb's copy holds only in-frame clones and misses some; the assay was immunoSEQ multiplex PCR. The sample includes about 2.2 million clones, more than 85% seen only once; the top ten take 1.5% to 2%. Material for sequencing was naive CD8+ T cells from PBMCs. The source is a man between 18 and 29 years old in good health. Some clones in this sample may be carry-over from other donors' samples. CDR3s include the opening cysteine and the closing phenylalanine or tryptophan. Fields, in order: CDR3 length, V gene, clone size, D gene, J gene, CDR3 protein, CDR3 DNA. A D gene is named only where the DNA matches it firmly. A clone size is listed for some rows: how often the clone was seen (once, few, many), or a class if it is expanded.

CDR3 length: 12
V gene: TRBV28
clone size: once
D gene: NA
J gene: TRBJ2-7
CDR3 protein: CASGRGSYEQYF
CDR3 DNA: TGTGCCAGCGGTCGAGGCTCCTACGAGCAGTACTTC

CDR3 length: 15
V gene: TRBV9
clone size: NA
D gene: TRBD1
J gene: TRBJ2-5
CDR3 protein: CASSVGRGRGETQYF
CDR3 DNA: TGTGCCAGCAGCGTAGGCAGGGGGCGAGGAGAGACCCAGTACTTC

CDR3 length: 15
V gene: TRBV27
clone size: NA
D gene: NA
J gene: TRBJ2-7
CDR3 protein: CASSSTPGSTYEQYF
CDR3 DNA: TGTGCCAGCAGTTCCACCCCCGGGTCGACCTACGAGCAGTACTTC

CDR3 length: 16
V gene: TRBV19
clone size: NA
D gene: TRBD1
J gene: TRBJ1-2
CDR3 protein: CASSAPPTGMDYGYTF
CDR3 DNA: TGTGCCAGTAGTGCTCCGCCGACAGGGATGGACTATGGCTACACCTTC

CDR3 length: 17
V gene: TRBV28
clone size: NA
D gene: NA
J gene: TRBJ1-4
CDR3 protein: CASSRKGLHATNEKLFF
CDR3 DNA: TGTGCCAGCAGCCGAAAAGGTCTCCATGCAACTAATGAAAAACTGTTTTTT

CDR3 length: 14
V gene: TRBV27
clone size: NA
D gene: NA
J gene: TRBJ2-3
CDR3 protein: CASSLGSQRNTQYF
CDR3 DNA: TGTGCCAGCAGTCTAGGGTCACAACGGAATACGCAGTATTTT

CDR3 length: 15
V gene: TRBV9
clone size: NA
D gene: TRBD2
J gene: TRBJ2-7
CDR3 protein: CASSNRGLAGEEQYF
CDR3 DNA: TGTGCCAGCAGCAACCGGGGACTAGCGGGAGAAGAGCAGTACTTC

CDR3 length: 14
V gene: TRBV6-5
clone size: NA
D gene: TRBD2
J gene: TRBJ2-5
CDR3 protein: CASSSGMEGETQYF
CDR3 DNA: TGTGCCAGCAGTAGCGGGATGGAGGGAGAGACCCAGTACTTC

CDR3 length: 13
V gene: TRBV7-9
clone size: NA
D gene: NA
J gene: TRBJ2-3
CDR3 protein: CASSSFLTDTQYF
CDR3 DNA: TGTGCCAGCAGCTCCTTTCTCACAGATACGCAGTATTTT

CDR3 length: 13
V gene: TRBV7-2
clone size: NA
D gene: NA
J gene: TRBJ2-7
CDR3 protein: CASSPVGHYEQYF
CDR3 DNA: TGTGCCAGCAGCCCAGTGGGCCACTACGAGCAGTACTTC

CDR3 length: 13
V gene: TRBV28
clone size: NA
D gene: NA
J gene: TRBJ2-7
CDR3 protein: CASEPVSSYEQYF
CDR3 DNA: TGTGCCAGCGAACCGGTTAGCTCCTACGAGCAGTACTTC

CDR3 length: 13
V gene: TRBV28
clone size: once
D gene: TRBD2
J gene: TRBJ2-7
CDR3 protein: CASSLVREGEQYF
CDR3 DNA: TGTGCCAGCAGTTTGGTGCGGGAGGGCGAGCAGTACTTC

CDR3 length: 16
V gene: TRBV4-3
clone size: once
D gene: TRBD1
J gene: TRBJ2-7
CDR3 protein: CASSQGSDRRNHEQYF
CDR3 DNA: TGCGCCAGCAGCCAAGGGTCGGACAGGAGGAACCACGAGCAGTACTTC

CDR3 length: 14
V gene: TRBV27
clone size: once
D gene: NA
J gene: TRBJ1-1
CDR3 protein: CASSSPNRNTEAFF
CDR3 DNA: TGTGCCAGCAGTTCCCCCAATAGGAACACTGAAGCTTTCTTT

CDR3 length: 14
V gene: TRBV7-9
clone size: once
D gene: TRBD2
J gene: TRBJ2-4
CDR3 protein: CASSSREEGNIQYF
CDR3 DNA: TGTGCCAGCAGCTCACGGGAGGAGGGAAACATTCAGTACTTC

CDR3 length: 16
V gene: TRBV10-3
clone size: NA
D gene: NA
J gene: TRBJ1-2
CDR3 protein: CAISESLYGKNYGYTF
CDR3 DNA: TGTGCCATCAGTGAGTCATTGTACGGGAAAAACTATGGCTACACCTTC

CDR3 length: 14
V gene: TRBV5-4
clone size: NA
D gene: NA
J gene: TRBJ1-2
CDR3 protein: CASSLYGSNYGYTF
CDR3 DNA: TGTGCCAGCAGCTTATACGGATCTAACTATGGCTACACCTTC

CDR3 length: 14
V gene: TRBV7-3
clone size: NA
D gene: TRBD1
J gene: TRBJ1-1
CDR3 protein: CASSYDRARGEAFF
CDR3 DNA: TGTGCCAGCAGCTACGACAGGGCCAGAGGTGAAGCTTTCTTT

CDR3 length: 14
V gene: TRBV27
clone size: NA
D gene: NA
J gene: TRBJ1-2
CDR3 protein: CASSPPGPNYGYTF
CDR3 DNA: TGTGCCAGCAGTCCGCCCGGGCCTAACTATGGCTACACCTTC

CDR3 length: 14
V gene: TRBV7-9
clone size: NA
D gene: TRBD2
J gene: TRBJ2-1
CDR3 protein: CASSWWLAGNEQFF
CDR3 DNA: TGTGCCAGCAGCTGGTGGCTAGCGGGAAATGAGCAGTTCTTC

CDR3 length: 15
V gene: TRBV9
clone size: NA
D gene: TRBD1
J gene: TRBJ1-5
CDR3 protein: CASSPGQGVNQPQHF
CDR3 DNA: TGTGCCAGCAGCCCCGGACAGGGGGTGAATCAGCCCCAGCATTTT

CDR3 length: 16
V gene: TRBV19
clone size: once
D gene: TRBD1
J gene: TRBJ1-5
CDR3 protein: CASNQPGTDSNQPQHF
CDR3 DNA: TGTGCCAGCAACCAACCCGGGACAGATAGCAATCAGCCCCAGCATTTT

CDR3 length: 16
V gene: TRBV11-2
clone size: NA
D gene: TRBD2
J gene: TRBJ2-5
CDR3 protein: CASSLGLAVGKETQYF
CDR3 DNA: TGTGCCAGCAGCCTCGGACTAGCGGTAGGAAAAGAGACCCAGTACTTC

CDR3 length: 15
V gene: TRBV27
clone size: NA
D gene: NA
J gene: TRBJ1-3
CDR3 protein: CASSLSKGLGNTIYF
CDR3 DNA: TGTGCCAGCAGTTTATCGAAGGGTCTCGGAAACACCATATATTTT

CDR3 length: 14
V gene: TRBV30
clone size: NA
D gene: NA
J gene: TRBJ1-2
CDR3 protein: CAWSGRTVNYGYTF
CDR3 DNA: TGTGCCTGGAGCGGAAGGACCGTTAACTATGGCTACACCTTC

CDR3 length: 11
V gene: TRBV20-1
clone size: NA
D gene: NA
J gene: TRBJ2-7
CDR3 protein: CSVPSGSEQYF
CDR3 DNA: TGCAGTGTCCCAAGCGGCTCCGAGCAGTACTTC

CDR3 length: 18
V gene: TRBV7-6
clone size: NA
D gene: TRBD2
J gene: TRBJ2-1
CDR3 protein: CASSLGGRTSGTYNEQFF
CDR3 DNA: TGTGCCAGCAGCTTAGGCGGTAGGACTAGCGGGACGTACAATGAGCAGTTCTTC

CDR3 length: 13
V gene: TRBV5-8
clone size: NA
D gene: TRBD1
J gene: TRBJ1-5
CDR3 protein: CASRGPGGQPQHF
CDR3 DNA: TGTGCCAGCCGGGGCCCAGGGGGTCAGCCCCAGCATTTT

CDR3 length: 17
V gene: TRBV4-2
clone size: NA
D gene: TRBD2
J gene: TRBJ2-3
CDR3 protein: CASSLPGGVGSADTQYF
CDR3 DNA: TGTGCCAGCAGCCTCCCCGGGGGGGTTGGGAGCGCAGATACGCAGTATTTT

CDR3 length: 11
V gene: TRBV6-5
clone size: NA
D gene: NA
J gene: TRBJ2-2
CDR3 protein: CASSYLGELFF
CDR3 DNA: TGTGCCAGCAGTTACCTGGGGGAGCTGTTTTTT

CDR3 length: 12
V gene: TRBV30
clone size: NA
D gene: NA
J gene: TRBJ2-7
CDR3 protein: CAWSVAPLEQYF
CDR3 DNA: TGTGCCTGGAGTGTAGCTCCCCTCGAGCAGTACTTC

CDR3 length: 13
V gene: TRBV10-3
clone size: NA
D gene: NA
J gene: TRBJ2-2
CDR3 protein: CAISESASGELFF
CDR3 DNA: TGTGCCATCAGTGAGTCAGCCTCCGGGGAGCTGTTTTTT

CDR3 length: 16
V gene: TRBV27
clone size: NA
D gene: NA
J gene: TRBJ2-1
CDR3 protein: CASSRGTNPRGNEQFF
CDR3 DNA: TGTGCCAGCAGTAGGGGGACAAACCCTCGGGGCAATGAGCAGTTCTTC

CDR3 length: 13
V gene: TRBV10-2
clone size: NA
D gene: NA
J gene: TRBJ1-2
CDR3 protein: CASSVGGPYGYTF
CDR3 DNA: TGCGCCAGCAGTGTAGGAGGTCCCTATGGCTACACCTTC

CDR3 length: 17
V gene: TRBV27
clone size: NA
D gene: TRBD2
J gene: TRBJ2-5
CDR3 protein: CASSSTFLAGLEETQYF
CDR3 DNA: TGTGCCAGCAGTTCGACGTTTCTAGCGGGGTTGGAAGAGACCCAGTACTTC

CDR3 length: 17
V gene: TRBV7-9
clone size: once
D gene: NA
J gene: TRBJ1-4
CDR3 protein: CATTDLDTPATNEKLFF
CDR3 DNA: TGTGCCACTACGGATTTGGATACCCCAGCAACTAATGAAAAACTGTTTTTT

CDR3 length: 16
V gene: TRBV11-2
clone size: NA
D gene: NA
J gene: TRBJ1-3
CDR3 protein: CASRSRGRESGNTIYF
CDR3 DNA: TGTGCCAGCAGATCACGGGGCAGAGAGTCTGGAAACACCATATATTTT

CDR3 length: 13
V gene: TRBV29-1
clone size: NA
D gene: TRBD2
J gene: TRBJ2-1
CDR3 protein: CSVWTSGRYEQFF
CDR3 DNA: TGCAGCGTTTGGACTAGCGGGAGGTATGAGCAGTTCTTC

CDR3 length: 12
V gene: TRBV5-1
clone size: NA
D gene: NA
J gene: TRBJ2-1
CDR3 protein: CASSLGPYEQFF
CDR3 DNA: TGCGCCAGCAGCTTGGGACCTTATGAGCAGTTCTTC

CDR3 length: 13
V gene: TRBV6-6
clone size: NA
D gene: NA
J gene: TRBJ2-2
CDR3 protein: CATRAENTGELFF
CDR3 DNA: TGTGCCACCCGGGCGGAGAACACCGGGGAGCTGTTTTTT

CDR3 length: 13
V gene: TRBV7-9
clone size: NA
D gene: NA
J gene: TRBJ1-5
CDR3 protein: CASSLAPGQPQHF
CDR3 DNA: TGTGCCAGCAGCTTGGCCCCCGGTCAGCCCCAGCATTTT

CDR3 length: 17
V gene: TRBV27
clone size: NA
D gene: NA
J gene: TRBJ2-2
CDR3 protein: CASRHRDAAAGTGELFF
CDR3 DNA: TGTGCCAGCAGGCACCGGGACGCCGCGGCAGGCACCGGGGAGCTGTTTTTT

CDR3 length: 13
V gene: TRBV5-1
clone size: NA
D gene: NA
J gene: TRBJ1-1
CDR3 protein: CASMTGLNTEAFF
CDR3 DNA: TGCGCCAGCATGACAGGCCTGAACACTGAAGCTTTCTTT

CDR3 length: 14
V gene: TRBV27
clone size: NA
D gene: NA
J gene: TRBJ1-2
CDR3 protein: CASRQQGSNYGYTF
CDR3 DNA: TGTGCCAGCAGGCAACAGGGTTCTAACTATGGCTACACCTTC

CDR3 length: 18
V gene: TRBV21-1
clone size: NA
D gene: NA
J gene: TRBJ1-4
CDR3 protein: CASNGNRDSFTTNEKLFF
CDR3 DNA: TGTGCCAGCAACGGAAACAGGGACTCATTCACAACTAATGAAAAACTGTTTTTT

CDR3 length: 14
V gene: TRBV6-5
clone size: NA
D gene: NA
J gene: TRBJ2-3
CDR3 protein: CASTDRPPSDTQYF
CDR3 DNA: TGTGCCAGCACTGACCGGCCTCCTTCAGATACGCAGTATTTT

CDR3 length: 14
V gene: TRBV10-3
clone size: NA
D gene: NA
J gene: TRBJ2-7
CDR3 protein: CAISEPGGLYEQYF
CDR3 DNA: TGTGCCATCAGTGAGCCAGGGGGACTGTACGAGCAGTACTTC

CDR3 length: 16
V gene: TRBV10-3
clone size: NA
D gene: NA
J gene: TRBJ1-1
CDR3 protein: CAIRERGPGRDTEAFF
CDR3 DNA: TGTGCCATCAGAGAGAGAGGTCCAGGGAGGGACACTGAAGCTTTCTTT

CDR3 length: 16
V gene: TRBV7-8
clone size: NA
D gene: NA
J gene: TRBJ1-4
CDR3 protein: CARVMRPRVANEKLFF
CDR3 DNA: TGTGCCAGAGTAATGCGCCCGAGGGTAGCTAATGAAAAACTGTTTTTT

CDR3 length: 12
V gene: TRBV13
clone size: NA
D gene: NA
J gene: TRBJ2-7
CDR3 protein: CASSLLRDEQYF
CDR3 DNA: TGTGCCAGCAGCCTCCTTCGGGACGAGCAGTACTTC

CDR3 length: 17
V gene: TRBV9
clone size: NA
D gene: TRBD2
J gene: TRBJ2-2
CDR3 protein: CASSIRLAVTNTGELFF
CDR3 DNA: TGTGCCAGCAGCATACGACTAGCAGTTACGAACACCGGGGAGCTGTTTTTT

CDR3 length: 15
V gene: TRBV18
clone size: NA
D gene: NA
J gene: TRBJ2-7
CDR3 protein: CASSPLRTNSYEQYF
CDR3 DNA: TGTGCCAGCTCACCTTTAAGGACAAATTCCTACGAGCAGTACTTC

CDR3 length: 15
V gene: TRBV4-1
clone size: once
D gene: NA
J gene: TRBJ2-7
CDR3 protein: CASSQEWAVSYEQYF
CDR3 DNA: TGCGCCAGCAGCCAAGAGTGGGCGGTCTCCTACGAGCAGTACTTC

CDR3 length: 13
V gene: TRBV27
clone size: NA
D gene: NA
J gene: TRBJ1-1
CDR3 protein: CASSPQVNTEAFF
CDR3 DNA: TGTGCCAGCAGTCCCCAGGTGAACACTGAAGCTTTCTTT